This TCR beta chain originates from a study of blood T cell repertoires in COVID-19. At the level of the study: Material from acute and convalescent COVID-19 was sourced from the United States, Italy and Spain. T cells, B-cell-depleted T cells, or PBMCs provided the cDNA or gDNA that served as material.

How the authors handled the data: Reference gene primer amplification yielded estimated nucleated cell counts. This table comes from immunoSEQ multiplex PCR, and its TCRdb copy is limited to in-frame clones, with some not included. V, J and clone size derive from that table, while D and trimming were established from the DNA sequence. The repertoire holds roughly 190,000 clones, 88% seen once, with about 4.5% in the top ten. V lost 4 bases to trimming and J lost 2 bases, with 14 bases between them. The CDR3 spans 15 residues. The V gene's germline CDR1 is MGHRA and CDR2 YSYEKL. The V and J genes are TRBV4-1 and TRBJ1-2, with no clear D. The source material was peripheral blood. The receptor was derived from a human donor in a cohort sampled during active COVID-19. The CDR3 DNA reads as TGCGCCAGCAGCCCCGAGATGGGCCCCAACTATGGCTACACCTTC. This encodes CASSPEMGPNYGYTF.